This T cell receptor (beta chain) was obtained from a study of T cell repertoires in cytomegalovirus infection. Study at large: Public TCR beta signatures were indicative of both CMV infection and a matching HLA type. Study-level findings and limits: Totalled public TCR beta family frequency picked out people who carried CMV plus the relevant HLA.

Germline CDR1 MNHEY, CDR2 SVGEGT. V was trimmed by 7 bases and J by 7 bases, leaving 11 bases between them. The CDR3 extends over 12 amino acids. TCRdb called the reads again in MiXCR, with one record for every CDR3 protein. The data show approximately 1,000,000 distinct CDR3 sequences, with roughly 30% seen just once and about 14% held by the top ten. This clonotype showed up just a few times. Its target is unknown. The sequencing used cultured CD8+ T cells from PBMCs, collected from culture after CMV antigen stimulation. The sequence was obtained from a human donor in good health (CMV status not recorded). Some clones in this sample may be carry-over from other donors' samples. The rearrangement joins TRBV6-2 or TRBV6-3 to TRBJ2-1; D perhaps matches TRBD2 (6 bases). CDR3 protein: CASTGTLNEQFF. The CDR3 DNA sequence: TGTGCCAGCACAGGGACTTTAAATGAGCAGTTCTTC.